These T cell receptor beta chains were read from a single sample in a study of shared clonotypes between healthy human individuals. Sequencing was performed with immunoSEQ multiplex PCR; in TCRdb, only in-frame clones are kept and a portion is missing. Of about 2 million clones listed, just under 95% are singletons. The sequencing sample was made of naive CD8+ T cells sorted from blood. All receptors come from a man between 18 and 35 years old in good health. Both conserved end residues are part of each CDR3. A D gene is named only where the DNA matches it firmly.

length	V	D	J	DNA	CDR3
15	TRBV9	.	TRBJ2-1	TGTGCCAGCAGCCTGGACGGGAGCTCCTACAATGAGCAGTTCTTC	CASSLDGSSYNEQFF
13	TRBV6-5	.	TRBJ2-7	TGTGCCAGCAGTTACGACAGGTACTACGAGCAGTACTTC	CASSYDRYYEQYF
14	TRBV5-8	.	TRBJ1-6	TGTGCCAGCAGCTTGGTCTCCCCCTCATCACCCCTCCACTTT	CASSLVSPSSPLHF
17	TRBV14	TRBD2	TRBJ2-2	TGTGCCAGCAGCCAAGATATTAGCGGGAGCTACACCGGGGAGCTGTTTTTT	CASSQDISGSYTGELFF
14	TRBV5-1	TRBD1	TRBJ1-6	TGCGCCAGCAGCCCGGGACAGGGCGCCTCACCCCTCCACTTT	CASSPGQGASPLHF
16	TRBV11-2	.	TRBJ2-1	TGTGCCAGCAGCTTAGGGATACGGGGGCTAGTCAATGAGCAGTTCTTC	CASSLGIRGLVNEQFF
14	TRBV6-6	.	TRBJ2-1	TGTGCCAGCAGCCCGTCCTTAACCGGGTATGAGCAGTTCTTC	CASSPSLTGYEQFF
14	TRBV11-2	.	TRBJ1-6	TGTGCCAGCAGCTTAGTCTCCTATAATTCACCCCTCCACTTT	CASSLVSYNSPLHF
14	TRBV5-4	.	TRBJ1-2	TGTGCCAGCAGCTTGTTTGACTTAAACTATGGCTACACCTTC	CASSLFDLNYGYTF
13	TRBV9	.	TRBJ1-2	TGTGCCAGCAGCGTAAGTGGGCAGTATGGCTACACCTTC	CASSVSGQYGYTF
15	TRBV11-2	.	TRBJ2-1	TGTGCCAGCAGCCCAGCAACCCTCGAAGACAATGAGCAGTTCTTC	CASSPATLEDNEQFF
14	TRBV4-1	.	TRBJ1-3	TGCGCCAGCAGCCAAGAAAACGGTGGAAACACCATATATTTT	CASSQENGGNTIYF
13	TRBV7-9	TRBD1	TRBJ2-5	TGTGCCCTCGTTGGGACAGGGGAAGAGACCCAGTACTTC	CALVGTGEETQYF
16	TRBV7-9	TRBD1	TRBJ1-6	TGTGCCAGCAGCTTAGCCGGGACAGCTTATAATTCACCCCTCCACTTT	CASSLAGTAYNSPLHF
15	TRBV30	TRBD2	TRBJ2-7	TGTGCCTGGAGTGCGACTAGCGCCAATGCGGGTGAGCAGTACTTC	CAWSATSANAGEQYF
14	TRBV9	.	TRBJ2-7	TGTGCCAGCAGCGTATCTTCAGGCGCCTACGAGCAGTACTTC	CASSVSSGAYEQYF